The 15 T cell receptor beta chains in this list originate from one sample, sequenced in a study of blood T cell repertoires in COVID-19. Method: immunoSEQ multiplex PCR; TCRdb's copy keeps in-frame clones and lacks some. Here the sample spans more than 200,000 clones, about 88% being singletons. The sample taken for sequencing was peripheral blood. These receptors came from a woman in her fifties or sixties with COVID-19, enrolled during active disease.

The chain links TRBV27 to TRBJ2-1; 9 positions agree with TRBD2. The CDR3 has 16 amino acids. CDR1 is MNHEY, CDR2 SMNVEV, per germline (reference sequence). Trimming removed 4 bases from V and 0 bases from J; junction bases left unmatched: 4. CDR3 in amino acids: CASSSFSGSSYNEQFF. In DNA form, the CDR3 reads TGTGCCAGCAGTTCCTTTAGCGGGAGCTCCTACAATGAGCAGTTCTTC.

The rearrangement joins TRBV5-4 to TRBJ2-3; 12 bases agree with TRBD2. Germline trimming cut 4 bases from V and 2 bases from J; bases unmatched to any gene: 5. The CDR3 has 16 amino acids. Germline CDR1 and CDR2: SGHNT and YYREEE (reference sequence). The CDR3 is CASSDGLAGLTDTQYF. The CDR3 coding sequence is TGTGCCAGCAGCGACGGACTAGCGGGACTCACAGATACGCAGTATTTT.

This clone showed up just a few times. CDR3 nucleotide sequence: TGCGCCAGCAGTACCGGCTACGAGCAGTACTTC. Its protein is CASSTGYEQYF. The chain is built from TRBV5-1 and TRBJ2-7; no definite D call. Trimming removed 5 bases at V and 3 bases at J, with 6 bases between. In germline, CDR1 is SGHRS, CDR2 YFSETQ. The CDR3 loop spans 11 amino acids.

The chain has TRBV11-2 and TRBJ2-7; 7 positions agree with TRBD2. The CDR3 is 15 amino acids. V trimming: 3 bases; J trimming: 0 bases; junction bases outside the gene matches: 5. Per germline, CDR1 SGHAT and CDR2 FQNNGV. The CDR3 region has the DNA TGTGCCAGCAGCTTTACTAGCGCGAACTCCTACGAGCAGTACTTC. It encodes CASSFTSANSYEQYF.

V gene TRBV4-3 combines with J gene TRBJ1-2; TRBD1 is a possible D gene (5 bases). Germline V gene sequence: CDR1 LGHNA, CDR2 YSLEER. Between the trimmed V and J ends, which lost 5 bases and 8 bases, there was a span of 18 bases. This CDR3 comprises 14 residues. Here the CDR3 DNA reads TGCGCCAGCAGCAACCTCAGGGATTCGTGGGGCTACACCTTC. Its protein is CASSNLRDSWGYTF.

The V and J genes are TRBV30 and TRBJ2-5; 7 bases align to TRBD2. The junction had 11 bases not matched to a gene; V was cut back by 5 bases and J by 5 bases. This CDR3 spans 14 amino acids. Germline values: CDR1 GTSNPN, CDR2 SVGIG (reference sequence). The CDR3 sequence: CAWGEGFDGETQYF. The CDR3 DNA reads TGTGCCTGGGGGGAGGGTTTCGACGGGGAGACCCAGTACTTC. Full variable domain (remainder filled in from reference TRBV30 and TRBJ2-5): SQTIHQWPATLVQPVGSPLSLECTVEGTSNPNLYWYRQAAGRGLQLLFYSVGIGQISSEVPQNLSASRPQDRQFILSSKKLLLSDSGFYLCAWGEGFDGETQYFGPGTRLLVL.

This chain uses TRBV6-5 with TRBJ2-1, with 7 bases aligning to TRBD1. Germline loops: CDR1 MNHEY, CDR2 SVGAGI. The CDR3 sequence is 15 residues long. The ends lost 3 bases at V and 4 bases at J; junction bases unmatched: 6. DNA of the CDR3: TGTGCCAGCAGTTATAGGGACAGTGCATACAATGAGCAGTTCTTC. Residues: CASSYRDSAYNEQFF.

The chain recombines TRBV6-5 with TRBJ2-1; 11 bases are a match to TRBD2. In germline, CDR1 is MNHEY, CDR2 SVGAGI. V lost 8 bases and J lost 7; bases outside the gene matches: 4. The CDR3 runs 13 residues. The CDR3 sequence: CASLLAGENEQFF. CDR3 coding DNA: TGTGCCAGCCTACTAGCGGGAGAGAATGAGCAGTTCTTC.

The rearrangement joins TRBV30 to TRBJ1-6; D is unclear. Germline CDR1 and CDR2: GTSNPN and SVGIG (reference sequence). This CDR3 is 16 amino acids long. The V end was cut by 2 bases, the J end by 10 bases, with 21 bases between. The CDR3 region is CAWSPTRGRSESPLHF. DNA for the CDR3: TGTGCCTGGAGTCCCACCCGCGGTAGGTCGGAGTCACCCCTCCACTTT.

The chain combines TRBV30 with TRBJ1-1; D unresolved. CDR3 length: 13 residues. Germline lookup yields CDR1 GTSNPN and CDR2 SVGIG (reference sequence). Trimming shortened V by 3 bases and J by 0 bases, and 8 bases separated the two germline ends. Here the CDR3 reads CAWSERLNTEAFF. CDR3 nucleotides: TGTGCCTGGAGCGAGCGATTGAACACTGAAGCTTTCTTT.

The genes are TRBV10-3 and TRBJ1-6; 7 nucleotides align to TRBD1. The length of the CDR3 is 16 residues. J gave up 7 bases and V 0 bases, and 6 bases lay outside the gene matches. Germline lookup yields CDR1 ENHRY and CDR2 SYGVKD. CDR3 amino acids: CAISESFDRENSPLHF. The CDR3 bases are TGTGCCATCAGTGAGTCGTTCGACAGGGAGAATTCACCCCTCCACTTT.

CDR3 amino acids: CASSKKAGGGYEQYF. In nucleotides, the CDR3 is TGTGCCAGTAGTAAAAAAGCGGGAGGAGGCTACGAGCAGTACTTC. The V and J genes are TRBV19 and TRBJ2-7; TRBD2 aligns across 9 bases. J was trimmed by 3 bases and V by 4 bases; bases with no gene match: 7. There are 15 residues in the CDR3. Germline V CDR1 and CDR2: LNHDA, SQIVND (reference sequence).

J is TRBJ2-2 and V is TRBV19; D is uncertain. The CDR3 is 12 amino acids. Trimming pared 5 bases from V and 3 bases from J, leaving 4 bases between. Germline lookup yields CDR1 LNHDA and CDR2 SQIVND (reference sequence). The CDR3: CASSDYTGELFF. CDR3 nucleotides: TGTGCCAGTAGTGACTACACCGGGGAGCTGTTTTTT. Drawing the rest from reference TRBV19 and TRBJ2-2, the complete variable domain is DGGITQSPKYLFRKEGQNVTLSCEQNLNHDAMYWYRQDPGQGLRLIYYSQIVNDFQKGDIAEGYSVSREKKESFPLTVTSAQKNPTAFYLCASSDYTGELFFGEGSRLTVL.

DNA of the CDR3: TGTGCCAGCAGCTACCGGGGGGCTCCCACAGATACGCAGTATTTT. Protein: CASSYRGAPTDTQYF. The J gene is TRBJ2-3, the V gene TRBV7-3; tentatively, D is TRBD2 (7 bases). The CDR3 loop spans 15 amino acids. The ends were cut back, 4 bases at V and 2 bases at J, with 13 bases in the middle. Looked up from germline, CDR1 is SGHTA and CDR2 is FQGTGA. Drawing the rest from reference TRBV7-3 and TRBJ2-3, the complete variable domain is GAGVSQTPSNKVTEKGKYVELRCDPISGHTALYWYRQSLGQGPEFLIYFQGTGAADDSGLPNDRFFAVRPEGSVSTLKIQRTERGDSAVYLCASSYRGAPTDTQYFGPGTRLTVL.

For the CDR3, the DNA is TGTGCCAGCAGTCTGGACAGGGGCGATGGCTACACCTTC. It codes for CASSLDRGDGYTF. V and J are TRBV7-9 and TRBJ1-2; 9 nucleotides agree with TRBD1. The J segment lost 6 bases and the V segment lost 6 bases, leaving 5 bases of the junction unmatched. The V gene's germline CDR1 is SEHNR and CDR2 FQNEAQ (reference sequence). The CDR3 spans 13 residues.